These 9 T cell receptor beta chains share one sample of origin, sequenced in a study of blood T cell repertoires in COVID-19. Data came from immunoSEQ multiplex PCR; TCRdb stores just in-frame clones and leaves some out. In the table there are about 270,000 clones, around 93% of which are singletons. The sample taken for sequencing was PBMCs or T cells enriched from blood (not recorded which). All receptors derive from a man aged 40-49 years who had been exposed to COVID-19.

As to this clone: Other DNA sequences in this sample translate to the same CDR3. CDR3 amino acids: CASSLAGVLEQYF. The CDR3 nucleotides are TGCGCCAGCAGCTTGGCGGGAGTTCTCGAGCAGTACTTC. This chain uses TRBV5-1 with TRBJ2-7; possibly TRBD2 for D (6 bases). With 0 bases removed from V and 6 bases from J, the gap between germline ends came to 10 bases. CDR3 length: 13 residues. Germline CDR1 is SGHRS and CDR2 is YFSETQ.

J is TRBJ2-7 and V is TRBV5-1; 7 nucleotides agree with TRBD1. CDR3 length: 17 residues. V shed 5 bases, J shed 2 bases, and the junction held 16 bases outside the gene matches. Germline V gene lookup returns CDR1 SGHRS and CDR2 YFSETQ. For the CDR3, the DNA is TGCGCCAGCAGGCTCACGTTTGGGACAGTTAAACCCTACGAGCAGTACTTC. It is translated as CASRLTFGTVKPYEQYF.

This chain links TRBV2 with TRBJ2-5; 12 positions agree with TRBD2. The CDR3 runs 16 residues. V shed 3 bases and J 3 bases; nucleotides not matched to a gene: 5. Looked up from germline, CDR1 is SNHLY and CDR2 is FYNNEI. The chain's CDR3 is CASSDPSGRGEETQYF. For the CDR3, the DNA is TGTGCCAGCAGTGACCCTAGCGGGAGGGGGGAAGAGACCCAGTACTTC.

The chain couples TRBV5-1 to TRBJ2-5; possible D gene TRBD2, 5 bases. Germline CDR1 is SGHRS and CDR2 is YFSETQ. Trimming left V 1 base short and J 5 bases short, with 15 bases between. The CDR3 length is 15 residues. CDR3: CASSLRPEEWETQYF. Here the CDR3 DNA reads TGCGCCAGCAGCTTGAGACCGGAGGAATGGGAGACCCAGTACTTC.

The J gene is TRBJ1-2, the V gene TRBV28; the match to TRBD1 covers 9 bases. Germline V gene data show CDR1 as MDHEN and CDR2 as SYDVKM. CDR3 size: 14 residues. V lost 5 bases to trimming and J lost 8 bases; unmatched junction nucleotides: 9. In nucleotides, the CDR3 is TGTGCCAGCAGTGCCCTACAGGGGGCGCACGGCTACACCTTC. It is translated as CASSALQGAHGYTF.

The J gene is TRBJ2-7, the V gene TRBV24-1; D possibly corresponds to TRBD1 (6 bases). Germline V gene data show CDR1 as KGHDR and CDR2 as SFDVKD. Trimming cost V 1 base and J 7 bases, with 16 bases left between them. The CDR3 consists of 15 residues. CDR3 DNA sequence: TGTGCCACCAGTGATTTCCGGGACACCGCGGGTGAGCAGTACTTC. Its translation: CATSDFRDTAGEQYF.

V and J are TRBV7-2 and TRBJ1-4; D might be TRBD1 (6 bases). In germline, CDR1 is SGHTA, CDR2 FQGNSA. This CDR3 comprises 14 residues. V dropped 3 bases and J dropped 8 bases, with 13 bases sitting between them. The CDR3 DNA reads as TGTGCCAGCAGCTTTTCTCTTACAGGGGAAAAACTGTTTTTT. This translates into CASSFSLTGEKLFF.

This clone came up once. This chain links TRBV19 with TRBJ2-2; 10 bases map to TRBD1. The CDR3 length is 14 residues. J was trimmed by 7 bases and V by 3 bases; bases with no gene match: 2. Germline assignment: CDR1 LNHDA and CDR2 SQIVND (reference sequence). CDR3 coding DNA: TGTGCCAGTAGTATCGGACAGGGGGACGGGGAGCTGTTTTTT. Translated, it gives CASSIGQGDGELFF.

The rearrangement uses TRBV6-5 and TRBJ2-7, with D possibly being TRBD2 (6 bases). Germline values: CDR1 MNHEY, CDR2 SVGAGI. The CDR3 runs to 14 residues. Trimming took 5 bases from V and 1 from J, leaving 12 bases between them. CDR3 nucleotides: TGTGCCAGCAGTACGAGCGGGCCGTCCTACGAGCAGTACTTC. Amino acid sequence: CASSTSGPSYEQYF.